This TCR beta chain was captured in a study of T cell responses to AZD1222 COVID-19 vaccine (dated by TCRdb to the early 2020s). Notes on the research overall: A total of 240 or so trial participants underwent TCR sequencing, of whom roughly 210 had received two doses of AZD1222 and some 25 had received two doses of the MenACWY control vaccine. Enrollment into the trials was organized by age into subgroups of 18-55, 56-69 and 70-plus years, and those subgroups contained approximately 160, 26 and 62 TCR-sequenced participants, respectively. The investigation overall reported the following: A significant rise in spike-specific TCR breadth and depth was observed after two AZD1222 doses relative to day 0 and relative to MenACWY recipients. The 56-69-year group was small, and its depth increase did not reach significance, likely because of low power. Conclusions about previously exposed vaccinees are limited, since just five or six AZD1222 recipients were seropositive for SARS-CoV-2 at baseline. Participants were mostly white British and included more females than males, and it was suggested by the authors that clonal diversity may have been underestimated. Vaccine-associated CD4 TCRs spanned the whole spike protein, with dominant responses in regions 160-218 and 743-854. Nearly half of unique spike-specific TCRs reportedly recognized epitopes outside regions mutated in the B.1.351 and B.1.1.7 variants. No day 14 peak-response samples were available, so repertoires were characterized only after the peak T cell response.

From a lookup of the germline V gene, CDR1 and CDR2 are SGHRS and YFSETQ. V is cut back by 0 bases and J by 7 bases, with 9 bases in the junction unmatched. The CDR3 goes from the cysteine to the phenylalanine over 16 residues. Just CDR3 DNA is preserved here, 48 bases in frame from base 1. The CDR3 regions of human TCRbeta chains were analyzed by immunosequencing. The authors' pipeline ran thus. TCRs in the repertoires were matched against a reference library of SARS-CoV-2-specific TCRs that had been generated with the MIRA antigen-specificity platform. Breadth meant the fraction of unique TCRs that were SARS-CoV-2-associated, whereas depth meant the fraction of total T cells that were SARS-CoV-2-associated. Using the MIRA data, every spike-specific TCR was mapped to the spike region that the TCR reacted to and assigned to either a CD4 or a CD8 class. Log10-transformed breadth and depth values were compared by one-way ANOVA with Sidak's multiple comparisons tests. TCRdb holds this immuneACCESS table with in-frame rearrangements only. Some clones are missing; in checked studies, unresolved V genes explain under half, and the rest has no known cause. V and J calls and clone size follow that table, whereas D and trimming were derived from the DNA. Counted in this sample were under 200,000 clones; 88% of them appeared once. The top ten hold 26% of the sample.

Worth noting for this clone: There is no known antigen for this receptor. Base qualities are not at hand, and no much larger clone is one base apart.

Sample time point, as interpreted from the label and publication: about 28 days (+/-7) after the second vaccine dose. AZD1222 recipients with second doses at about 4 weeks or about 12 weeks were pooled, because spike-specific TCR depth and breadth did not differ between schedules. The vaccinee samples were drawn from two UK trials, COV001 and COV002, one of which was a single-blind randomized controlled phase 2/3 trial testing AZD1222 (ChAdOx1 nCoV-19) in healthy adults. For TCRbeta chain sequencing, PBMC samples were collected from trial participants at day 0 and at day 28 after the second dose. The source material was peripheral blood, sampled 28 days after the second AZD1222 dose. The chain couples TRBV5-1 to TRBJ2-3; TRBD2 aligns with 9 central bases. This receptor was obtained from an adult who received the AZD1222 COVID-19 vaccine. The CDR3 protein is CASSLVPSGIMNTQYF. The nucleotide sequence is given as TGCGCCAGCAGCTTGGTGCCTAGCGGGATTATGAATACGCAGTATTTT.